This TCR beta chain was recorded in a study of cytomegalovirus exposure and HLA in healthy donors. Findings of the study overall: Later analysis associated a missense DCLRE1C variant with TCR beta V- and J-gene trimming. Among TCR beta chains, those listed as cytomegalovirus-associated numbered over 150. Earlier analysis looked at TCR beta V segments, and most were productive about 90% or about 30% of the time.

Regarding this clone: What it recognizes is unknown. Other nucleotide sequences in the sample specify the same CDR3.

The study ran its PCR with 60 Vbeta and 13 Jbeta primers. Clones were read by immunoSEQ multiplex PCR, and TCRdb kept only the in-frame ones, dropping some. The data contain some 120,000 clones, approximately 81% of them singletons. This clonotype originated in a man between 18 and 35 years old in good health and CMV-seronegative. Sequencing was carried out using PBMCs.

CDR3 DNA sequence: TGTGCCAGCAGTAGAACCGGGACAGGGGGGCCCTATGAGCAGTTCTTC. Protein: CASSRTGTGGPYEQFF. V usage is TRBV6-4 and J usage is TRBJ2-1, with 11 bases that match TRBD1. Germline trimming cut 5 bases from V and 8 bases from J; bases unmatched to any gene: 11. This CDR3 spans 16 amino acids. The germline V gene encodes CDR1 MRHNA and CDR2 SNTAGT.